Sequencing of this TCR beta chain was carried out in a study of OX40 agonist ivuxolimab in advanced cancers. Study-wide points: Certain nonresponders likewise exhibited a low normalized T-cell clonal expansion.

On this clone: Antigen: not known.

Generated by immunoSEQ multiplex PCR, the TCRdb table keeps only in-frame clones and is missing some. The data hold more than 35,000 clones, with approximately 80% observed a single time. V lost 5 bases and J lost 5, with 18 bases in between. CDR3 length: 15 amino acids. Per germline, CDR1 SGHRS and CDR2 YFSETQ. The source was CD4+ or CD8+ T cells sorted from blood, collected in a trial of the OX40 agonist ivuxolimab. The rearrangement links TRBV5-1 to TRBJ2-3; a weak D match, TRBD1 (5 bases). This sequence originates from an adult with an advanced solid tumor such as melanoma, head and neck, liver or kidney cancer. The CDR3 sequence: CASSEIGVKVDTQYF. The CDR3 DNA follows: TGCGCCAGCAGTGAAATAGGGGTCAAAGTAGATACGCAGTATTTT.